This TCR beta chain was found in a study of T cell responses to AZD1222 COVID-19 vaccine. Trimming took 8 bases from V and 6 from J; bases not matched to a gene: 6. CDR1 and CDR2 (germline): SNHLY, FYNNEI. CDR3 length: 13 residues. Study results and caveats: Clonal diversity was possibly underestimated, and the donors were mostly white British, with more females. Without day 14 samples, only post-peak T cell repertoires were studied.

As for this clone: Its target is unknown.

Sequencing used immunoSEQ multiplex PCR; TCRdb keeps in-frame clones, though not all of them. This table has 70,000 to 95,000 clones, roughly 91% appearing once. Sample: peripheral blood, taken 28 days after the second AZD1222 dose. J is TRBJ1-4 and V is TRBV2; 7 nucleotides align to TRBD1. The sequence was obtained from an adult who received the AZD1222 COVID-19 vaccine. DNA of the CDR3: TGTGCCAGCTACAGGGGATTAGATGAAAAACTGTTTTTT. The encoded protein is CASYRGLDEKLFF.